This passage covers 20 T cell receptor beta chains from one sample sequenced in a study of blood T cell repertoires in COVID-19. Sequencing was performed with immunoSEQ multiplex PCR; in TCRdb, only in-frame clones are kept and a portion is missing. Among under 150,000 clones, over 55% were seen once, and the ten largest hold approximately 2.3%. The source material was peripheral blood. The receptors originated from a woman in her 70s with acute or convalescent COVID-19.

The CDR3 sequence: CASSLGRGNIQYF. CDR3 DNA sequence: TGTGCCAGCAGCTTAGGCCGGGGAAACATTCAGTACTTC. The chain combines TRBV11-2 with TRBJ2-4, with a tentative D call TRBD2 (5 bases). The CDR3 covers 13 residues. The germline V and J ends were trimmed by 1 base and 6 bases, with 7 bases remaining between them. Germline values: CDR1 SGHAT, CDR2 FQNNGV.

In this sample, this clone turned up a few times. The J gene is TRBJ1-4, the V gene TRBV9; TRBD1 matches at 9 bases. With V trimmed by 0 bases and J by 7 bases, 7 bases remained unmatched. There are 16 residues in the CDR3. The V gene's germline CDR1 is SGDLS and CDR2 YYNGEE. The CDR3 region is CASSVAGQGGGEKLFF. The CDR3 coding sequence is TGTGCCAGCAGCGTAGCGGGACAGGGCGGAGGTGAAAAACTGTTTTTT. Together with reference TRBV9 and TRBJ1-4, the CDR3 gives the full variable domain: DSGVTQTPKHLITATGQRVTLRCSPRSGDLSVYWYQQSLDQGLQFLIQYYNGEERAKGNILERFSAQQFPDLHSELNLSSLELGDSALYFCASSVAGQGGGEKLFFGSGTQLSVL.

This chain uses TRBV27 with TRBJ1-5; TRBD1 agrees at 8 bases. Germline trimming cut 8 bases from V and 5 bases from J; bases unmatched to any gene: 14. The CDR3 runs 16 residues. Germline V gene data show CDR1 as MNHEY and CDR2 as SMNVEV (reference sequence). The CDR3 nucleotides are TGTGCCAGCTTAATGTCTGACAGGGGCCTCGATCAGCCCCAGCATTTT. Encoded protein: CASLMSDRGLDQPQHF.

This clone was picked up a small number of times. This chain links TRBV5-4 with TRBJ2-1, with a tentative D call TRBD2 (5 bases). V was cut by 1 base and J by 15 bases, with 17 bases left in between. Germline V lookup: CDR1 SGHNT, CDR2 YYREEE (reference sequence). The CDR3 loop spans 13 amino acids. CDR3 residues: CASSLTEGRFPFF. DNA of the CDR3: TGTGCCAGCAGCTTGACAGAGGGTCGGTTTCCGTTCTTC.

The gene calls are TRBV6-4 and TRBJ2-2; D may be TRBD1 (6 bases). Germline assignment: CDR1 MRHNA and CDR2 SNTAGT. Trimming stripped 5 bases from V and 1 base from J, with 8 bases between. This CDR3 has 14 residues. The DNA for the CDR3 is TGTGCCAGCAGTTTGACAGGGAACACCGGGGAGCTGTTTTTT. Protein: CASSLTGNTGELFF.

This sequence joins TRBV28 and TRBJ1-1; D unclear. Deletions cut 4 bases from V and 7 bases from J, with 7 bases between. This CDR3 has 11 residues. Germline V CDR1 and CDR2: MDHEN, SYDVKM. The CDR3 sequence is CASSSHSEAFF. The CDR3 DNA reads as TGTGCCAGCAGTTCCCACAGTGAAGCTTTCTTT.

The V gene is TRBV4-1, the J gene TRBJ1-1; 9 bases agree with TRBD1. Losses at the gene ends were 6 bases for V and 4 bases for J; bases not matched to a gene: 9. The CDR3 has 15 amino acids. CDR1 is MGHRA, CDR2 YSYEKL, per germline. CDR3 sequence: CASRMGQGSLTEAFF. The DNA for the CDR3 is TGCGCCAGCAGAATGGGACAGGGATCACTCACTGAAGCTTTCTTT.

The chain is built from TRBV27 and TRBJ2-7, with TRBD2 identical over 10 bases. Germline-derived CDR1 and CDR2 are MNHEY and SMNVEV (reference sequence). CDR3 size: 15 residues. V lost 4 bases and J lost 2; bases outside the gene matches: 5. The CDR3 DNA reads TGTGCCAGCAGTTCGAGTAGCGGGAGGACCTACGAGCAGTACTTC. Its protein product is CASSSSSGRTYEQYF.

V usage is TRBV6-5 and J usage is TRBJ2-5, with 10 bases matching TRBD2. Germline V gives CDR1 MNHEY, CDR2 SVGAGI. The CDR3 totals 15 residues. After removal of 9 bases from V and 4 bases from J, the junction contained 11 bases not matched to a gene. CDR3 residues: CASSGLAGVGETQYF. The CDR3 nucleotides read TGTGCCAGTAGCGGGCTAGCGGGAGTTGGAGAGACCCAGTACTTC.

V gene TRBV3-1 (or the pseudogene TRBV3-2) combines with J gene TRBJ1-1, with D unresolved. This CDR3 spans 15 amino acids. Germline CDR1 is LGHDT and CDR2 is YNNKEL (reference sequence). V lost 0 bases and J 0 bases, leaving 8 bases between the germline ends. The chain's CDR3 is CASSQDRRMNTEAFF. The DNA for the CDR3 is TGTGCCAGCAGCCAAGATCGCAGGATGAACACTGAAGCTTTCTTT.

This clone was recorded a few times. The CDR3 is CASSQGLAGGRVYNEQFF. The DNA of the CDR3 is TGTGCCAGCAGCCAGGGACTAGCGGGGGGGCGTGTCTACAATGAGCAGTTCTTC. The chain recombines TRBV7-9 with TRBJ2-1; 16 bases line up with TRBD2. The junction had 7 bases not matched to a gene; V was cut back by 5 bases and J by 3 bases. The CDR3 length is 18 residues. Germline CDR1 SEHNR, CDR2 FQNEAQ (reference sequence).

V gene TRBV27 combines with J gene TRBJ2-2; 7 bases fit TRBD1. Losses at the gene ends were 8 bases for V and 5 bases for J; bases not matched to a gene: 5. Germline V CDR1 and CDR2: MNHEY, SMNVEV (reference sequence). CDR3 length equals 13 residues. CDR3 DNA sequence: TGTGCCAGCTGGGACAGTTGGACCGGGGAGCTGTTTTTT. It yields the protein CASWDSWTGELFF.

This clone was picked up one time. V and J are TRBV9 and TRBJ2-3, with a weak D call TRBD2 (5 bases). V dropped 4 bases and J dropped 2 bases, with 20 bases sitting between them. The CDR3 loop spans 17 amino acids. Germline V gene sequence: CDR1 SGDLS, CDR2 YYNGEE. CDR3 region: CASSPRSEIAYTDTQYF. The CDR3 nucleotides are TGTGCCAGCAGCCCTCGTAGCGAGATTGCTTACACAGATACGCAGTATTTT.

This clone occurred a few times. The chain has TRBV5-1 and TRBJ1-1, with D possibly being TRBD1 (5 bases). The V and J ends lost 0 bases and 1 base respectively, with 13 bases between them. Germline V CDR1 and CDR2: SGHRS, YFSETQ. The CDR3 loop spans 16 amino acids. CDR3 region: CASSLDSDTSNTEAFF. The DNA of the CDR3 is TGCGCCAGCAGCTTGGATTCGGACACCTCGAACACTGAAGCTTTCTTT.

The chain uses TRBV28 and TRBJ2-5, with D possibly being TRBD2 (5 bases). This CDR3 has 16 amino acids. V shed 5 bases and J shed 5 bases, with 21 bases lying between them. Germline V gene lookup returns CDR1 MDHEN and CDR2 SYDVKM. This CDR3 is CASSPPPLRTGETQYF. The CDR3 nucleotides are TGTGCCAGCAGTCCCCCGCCGTTACGCACGGGGGAGACCCAGTACTTC.

This chain connects TRBV7-2 to TRBJ2-1, with 7 bases matching TRBD1. The germline gives CDR1 SGHTA, CDR2 FQGNSA. V was pared by 4 bases and J by 14 bases, with 17 bases of the junction left unmatched. The CDR3 extends over 15 amino acids. The CDR3 protein is CASSYQAMGQPTKFF. CDR3 DNA sequence: TGTGCCAGCAGCTACCAGGCTATGGGACAGCCCACGAAGTTCTTC.

The chain joins TRBV7-8 to TRBJ1-6; D not resolved. Looked up from germline, CDR1 is SGHVS and CDR2 is FQNEAQ. Trimming removed 5 bases at V and 7 bases at J, with 9 bases between. CDR3 length: 13 residues. The CDR3 loop is CASSVSENSPLHF. DNA for the CDR3: TGTGCCAGCAGCGTCAGTGAAAATTCACCCCTCCACTTT.

The rearrangement joins TRBV9 to TRBJ2-7, with TRBD2 matching 7 bases. The germline gives CDR1 SGDLS, CDR2 YYNGEE. CDR3 length equals 14 residues. With V trimmed by 0 bases and J by 6 bases, 6 bases remained unmatched. CDR3 in amino acids: CASSVVAGVGEQYF. CDR3 in DNA: TGTGCCAGCAGCGTAGTTGCGGGAGTTGGCGAGCAGTACTTC.

The rearrangement links TRBV2 to TRBJ2-3; the match to TRBD1 covers 8 bases. Trimming took 5 bases from V and 5 from J; bases not matched to a gene: 9. Germline V gene sequence: CDR1 SNHLY, CDR2 FYNNEI. The CDR3 spans 15 residues. In DNA form, the CDR3 reads TGTGCCAGCAGTCACCCGACAGGGGCAAGAGATACGCAGTATTTT. It codes for CASSHPTGARDTQYF.

The J gene is TRBJ2-1, the V gene TRBV19; 10 nucleotides align to TRBD1. This CDR3 has 17 amino acids. Germline V gene sequence: CDR1 LNHDA, CDR2 SQIVND (reference sequence). Trimming at V came to 4 bases and at J to 6 bases, leaving 12 bases not matched to a gene. CDR3 region: CASSSPLRDRGINEQFF. CDR3 in DNA: TGTGCCAGTAGTAGCCCCCTGAGGGACAGGGGTATCAATGAGCAGTTCTTC.